This T cell receptor beta chain was observed in a study of T cells in Graves' hyperthyroidism and ophthalmopathy. This clonotype appeared many times. Its antigen is unidentified. CDR3 length equals 15 residues. V was clipped by 2 bases and J by 9 bases; unmatched bases: 6. Germline V CDR1 and CDR2: LGHDT, YNNKEL (reference sequence). Study findings and constraints: Stable hyperthyroidism was told apart from ophthalmopathy by a model built on 13 V-J features. Blood also contained most expanded thyroid clonotypes above 0.001.

For Graves' hyperthyroidism to be stable, ophthalmopathy could not progress within 18 months. Every diagnosis used clinical symptoms, serum thyroxine and TRAb, thyroid ultrasound and orbital computed tomography. Amplification of TCR beta CDR3 regions was performed using RNA transcripts as template. When the TCR CDR3 underwent first-round RT-PCR, the HTBI primer set was used. TCRdb re-called the multiplex PCR reads with MiXCR, one entry per CDR3 protein. The sample records some 620,000 distinct CDR3 sequences, roughly 15% being singletons. The sample was blood. This clonotype originated in a woman younger than 45 with Graves' hyperthyroidism. The rearrangement joins TRBV3-1 to TRBJ2-1; TRBD2 agrees at 11 bases. This chain's CDR3 is CASSQITSGRLEQFF. For the CDR3, the DNA is TGTGCCAGCAGCCAAATCACTAGCGGGAGACTTGAGCAGTTCTTC.